The table lists the clone carrying this T cell receptor (beta chain) with a few counts. What it binds is not known. Per germline, CDR1 LGHNA and CDR2 YSLEER. The CDR3 is made up of 19 amino acids. The germline V and J ends were trimmed by 4 bases and 0 bases, with 19 bases remaining between them. The data were obtained in a study of T cells after yellow fever vaccination. Study-level results: Abundant clonotypes from the bulk population could get into FACS-sorted repertoires as contaminants. A large majority of primary-vaccination clones showed up again after the booster (approximately 96% CD4, around 90% CD8). The secondary response showed a weaker magnitude and a faster peak, day 5 versus 15.

From the 5' RACE reads, TCRdb called clonotypes with MiXCR, one entry per CDR3 protein. The sample lists some 600,000 distinct CDR3 sequences, less than 20% occurring once. This receptor was identified in a man between 18 and 35 years old who received the YFV17D yellow fever vaccine. The chain is built from TRBV4-3 and TRBJ2-6; the D call may be TRBD1 or TRBD2 (5 bases each). The sequenced sample was PBMCs, obtained 4 to 6 days after the first yellow fever vaccination. Here the CDR3 reads CASSPRDARTFSGANVLTF. As DNA, the CDR3 is TGCGCCAGCAGCCCGAGGGACGCCAGAACTTTCTCTGGGGCCAACGTCCTGACTTTC.